The rows below give T cell receptor beta chains drawn from one sample of a study of shared clonotypes between healthy human individuals. Clones were read by immunoSEQ multiplex PCR, and TCRdb kept only the in-frame ones, dropping some. The repertoire has around 2,000,000 clones, approximately 94% of them found once; the top ten carry more than 0.9%. Sequenced: naive CD8+ T cells sorted from blood. These receptors were taken from a young man in good health. Each CDR3 is given with its conserved first and last residue. A D gene is named only where the DNA matches it firmly. Size values are once, few and many counts, or a class for expanded clones, and some rows have none.

J gene: TRBJ1-2
clone size: NA
D gene: TRBD1
V gene: TRBV6-1
CDR3 DNA: TGTGCCAGCAGTGAAACGGCAGGGGGGGTCTATGGCTACACCTTC
CDR3 protein: CASSETAGGVYGYTF

J gene: TRBJ2-5
clone size: NA
D gene: TRBD2
V gene: TRBV19
CDR3 DNA: TGTGCCTCCTTTACCGGGACTAGCGGTATCCAAGAGACCCAGTACTTC
CDR3 protein: CASFTGTSGIQETQYF

J gene: TRBJ2-7
clone size: NA
D gene: NA
V gene: TRBV5-6
CDR3 DNA: TGTGCCAGCAGCTTGGCAGCCCCCTACGAGCAGTACTTC
CDR3 protein: CASSLAAPYEQYF

J gene: TRBJ2-2
clone size: NA
D gene: TRBD1
V gene: TRBV27
CDR3 DNA: TGTGCCAGCAGCCCCGGGACAGGGGGCTTCGGGGAGCTGTTTTTT
CDR3 protein: CASSPGTGGFGELFF

J gene: TRBJ1-2
clone size: NA
D gene: TRBD1
V gene: TRBV29-1
CDR3 DNA: TGCAGCGTGGACGAAGGGGGCGCCGACTATGGCTACACCTTC
CDR3 protein: CSVDEGGADYGYTF

J gene: TRBJ2-7
clone size: NA
D gene: NA
V gene: TRBV11-3
CDR3 DNA: TGTGCCAGCAGCTTAGCATGGGGGGCCTACGAGCAGTACTTC
CDR3 protein: CASSLAWGAYEQYF

J gene: TRBJ1-6
clone size: NA
D gene: NA
V gene: TRBV4-1
CDR3 DNA: TGCGCCAGCAGCCAAGGGGTGGCGTCGGGATCACCCCTCCACTTT
CDR3 protein: CASSQGVASGSPLHF

J gene: TRBJ1-4
clone size: NA
D gene: NA
V gene: TRBV5-6
CDR3 DNA: TGTGCCAGCAGCTTTAATCCGGGCACTAATGAAAAACTGTTTTTT
CDR3 protein: CASSFNPGTNEKLFF

J gene: TRBJ2-1
clone size: NA
D gene: TRBD2
V gene: TRBV7-9
CDR3 DNA: TGTGCCAGCAGCCCTCTTACGGTAAGCGGGATGAATGAGCAGTTCTTC
CDR3 protein: CASSPLTVSGMNEQFF

J gene: TRBJ2-7
clone size: NA
D gene: NA
V gene: TRBV5-1
CDR3 DNA: TGCGCCAGCAGCCGATGGGCAGGGACTTCCTACGAGCAGTACTTC
CDR3 protein: CASSRWAGTSYEQYF

J gene: TRBJ2-7
clone size: NA
D gene: TRBD2
V gene: TRBV7-6
CDR3 DNA: TGTGCCAGCAGCTTACCCCTCATCCTAGCGGGAGTACGCAGGTTCTACGAGCAGTACTTC
CDR3 protein: CASSLPLILAGVRRFYEQYF

J gene: TRBJ1-5
clone size: once
D gene: NA
V gene: TRBV15
CDR3 DNA: TGTGCCACCAGCAGGTACGGGGGATTCAATCAGCCCCAGCATTTT
CDR3 protein: CATSRYGGFNQPQHF

J gene: TRBJ2-2
clone size: NA
D gene: NA
V gene: TRBV5-1
CDR3 DNA: TGCGCCAGCAGCTTAGGACAGACATACACCGGGGAGCTGTTTTTT
CDR3 protein: CASSLGQTYTGELFF

J gene: TRBJ2-1
clone size: NA
D gene: NA
V gene: TRBV4-3
CDR3 DNA: TGCGCCAGCAGCCAGTATTTGGGCTCCTACAATGAGCAGTTCTTC
CDR3 protein: CASSQYLGSYNEQFF

J gene: TRBJ2-2
clone size: NA
D gene: TRBD1
V gene: TRBV4-1
CDR3 DNA: TGCGCCAGCAGCCAAGGGGACAGCCTCTCCGGGGAGCTGTTTTTT
CDR3 protein: CASSQGDSLSGELFF

J gene: TRBJ1-6
clone size: NA
D gene: TRBD1
V gene: TRBV27
CDR3 DNA: TGTGCCAGCAGACCGACAGGGGGAAATTCACCCCTCCACTTT
CDR3 protein: CASRPTGGNSPLHF

J gene: TRBJ2-4
clone size: NA
D gene: NA
V gene: TRBV7-9
CDR3 DNA: TGTGCCAGCAGCCCCCAGGGTCTAATAAACCCCATTCAGTACTTC
CDR3 protein: CASSPQGLINPIQYF

J gene: TRBJ2-1
clone size: NA
D gene: TRBD1
V gene: TRBV27
CDR3 DNA: TGTGCCAGCAGTTTGTCCCCCGGGACAGGGATCCATGAGCAGTTCTTC
CDR3 protein: CASSLSPGTGIHEQFF

J gene: TRBJ2-1
clone size: once
D gene: TRBD2
V gene: TRBV7-9
CDR3 DNA: TGTGCCAGCAGCTCCGGGACTAGCGGAAGGAGCTCCTACAATGAGCAGTTCTTC
CDR3 protein: CASSSGTSGRSSYNEQFF

J gene: TRBJ2-2
clone size: NA
D gene: NA
V gene: TRBV5-1
CDR3 DNA: TGCGCCAGCAGCACGGCAGGGGCCGGGGAGCTGTTTTTT
CDR3 protein: CASSTAGAGELFF

J gene: TRBJ1-5
clone size: once
D gene: NA
V gene: TRBV6-1
CDR3 DNA: TGTGCCAGCAGTGAATCGGTCAACCCAGGAAATCAGCCCCAGCATTTT
CDR3 protein: CASSESVNPGNQPQHF

J gene: TRBJ1-4
clone size: NA
D gene: NA
V gene: TRBV27
CDR3 DNA: TGTGCCAGCACCACTCAGGGGGAAAAACTGTTTTTT
CDR3 protein: CASTTQGEKLFF

J gene: TRBJ2-2
clone size: NA
D gene: NA
V gene: TRBV6-1
CDR3 DNA: TGTGCCAGCAGTGAATTTTGGGACTTGGGTTTTGGGGGGGAGCTGTTTTTT
CDR3 protein: CASSEFWDLGFGGELFF

J gene: TRBJ1-5
clone size: NA
D gene: NA
V gene: TRBV19
CDR3 DNA: TGTGCCAGTAGTATAAGGGCCCCCCGACAGCCCCAGCATTTT
CDR3 protein: CASSIRAPRQPQHF

J gene: TRBJ2-7
clone size: NA
D gene: NA
V gene: TRBV6-5
CDR3 DNA: TGTGCCAGCAGTTACGGGCAGGGCCCCTACGAGCAGTACTTC
CDR3 protein: CASSYGQGPYEQYF

J gene: TRBJ2-1
clone size: NA
D gene: NA
V gene: TRBV10-2
CDR3 DNA: TGCGCCAGCAGTGGCGCGAGTGATGAGCAGTTCTTC
CDR3 protein: CASSGASDEQFF

J gene: TRBJ2-3
clone size: NA
D gene: NA
V gene: TRBV5-6
CDR3 DNA: TGTGCCAGCAGCCGAGAGGAGTACGGGGTAATGGATACGCAGTATTTT
CDR3 protein: CASSREEYGVMDTQYF

J gene: TRBJ1-2
clone size: NA
D gene: NA
V gene: TRBV4-1
CDR3 DNA: TGCGCCAGCAGCCTAGCCCAGGGATCTAACTATGGCTACACCTTC
CDR3 protein: CASSLAQGSNYGYTF

J gene: TRBJ2-1
clone size: NA
D gene: TRBD2
V gene: TRBV10-2
CDR3 DNA: TGCGCCAGCAGTGGAGGGCCCGCGGGGGGCAATGAGCAGTTCTTC
CDR3 protein: CASSGGPAGGNEQFF

J gene: TRBJ1-1
clone size: NA
D gene: NA
V gene: TRBV19
CDR3 DNA: TGTGCCAGTAGTACGACAGGAAACACTGAAGCTTTCTTT
CDR3 protein: CASSTTGNTEAFF

J gene: TRBJ2-2
clone size: NA
D gene: TRBD1
V gene: TRBV2
CDR3 DNA: TGTGCCAGCTTGGACAGGGGGAACACCGGGGAGCTGTTTTTT
CDR3 protein: CASLDRGNTGELFF

J gene: TRBJ2-7
clone size: once
D gene: TRBD1
V gene: TRBV7-6
CDR3 DNA: TGTGCCAGCAGCCTGGGACAGGGGACCTCCTACGAGCAGTACTTC
CDR3 protein: CASSLGQGTSYEQYF

J gene: TRBJ1-3
clone size: NA
D gene: NA
V gene: TRBV30
CDR3 DNA: TGTGCCTGGAGTGCAGGGAGCTCTGGAAACACCATATATTTT
CDR3 protein: CAWSAGSSGNTIYF

J gene: TRBJ2-7
clone size: once
D gene: TRBD1
V gene: TRBV9
CDR3 DNA: TGTGCCAGCAGCGTGGGAGACAGGGGGACCTACGAGCAGTACTTC
CDR3 protein: CASSVGDRGTYEQYF

J gene: TRBJ2-7
clone size: NA
D gene: TRBD1
V gene: TRBV27
CDR3 DNA: TGTGCCAGCAGTTTGAGCAGGGGGCTACACGAGCAGTACTTC
CDR3 protein: CASSLSRGLHEQYF

J gene: TRBJ1-4
clone size: NA
D gene: NA
V gene: TRBV4-1
CDR3 DNA: TGCGCCAGCAGCCAAGGGACTGTTTTTTCTGAAAAACTGTTTTTT
CDR3 protein: CASSQGTVFSEKLFF

J gene: TRBJ2-2
clone size: NA
D gene: NA
V gene: TRBV7-9
CDR3 DNA: TGTGCCAGCGACGTTGGGATCTCCGGGGAGCTGTTTTTT
CDR3 protein: CASDVGISGELFF